This is a list of T cell receptor beta chains from one sample in a study of CD4 T cells in relation to SARS-CoV-2 and coronaviruses. These receptors have no known antigen. Only in-frame clones appear in the TCRdb table, and some are missing; sequencing was by immunoSEQ multiplex PCR. In the table there are roughly 18,000 clones, about 79% of which are singletons. The sample was CD4+ T cells from PBMCs, cultured in vitro. These receptor sequences come from a human donor in good health. CDR3s include the opening cysteine and the closing phenylalanine or tryptophan. D genes are given only for firm matches. Clone size appears in some rows only: once, few, many, or a class for an expanded clone.

>.|TRBJ2-1|TRBD2|TRBV7-3
CASSLTDGRAGYEQFF
TGTGCCAGCAGCTTAACAGACGGGAGGGCCGGATATGAGCAGTTCTTC
>.|TRBJ1-2|.|TRBV7-8
CASSLAPTVSIGGYTF
TGTGCCAGCAGCTTAGCCCCGACGGTTTCTATCGGCGGCTACACCTTC
>.|TRBJ1-1|.|TRBV6-5
CASLPGGMNTEAFF
TGTGCCAGCCTCCCCGGGGGCATGAACACTGAAGCTTTCTTT
>.|TRBJ2-5|.|TRBV6-2/TRBV6-3
CASRPPAEETQYF
TGTGCCAGCAGACCTCCAGCCGAAGAGACCCAGTACTTC
>few|TRBJ2-1|.|TRBV5-1
CASHIGSSSYNEQFF
TGCGCCAGCCACATAGGGTCTAGCTCCTACAATGAGCAGTTCTTC
>once|TRBJ2-5|.|TRBV29-1
CSVGAQDQETQYF
TGCAGCGTGGGAGCGCAGGACCAAGAGACCCAGTACTTC
>.|TRBJ2-3|TRBD2|TRBV7-9
CASSTSADTQYF
TGTGCCAGCAGCACTAGCGCAGATACGCAGTATTTT
>.|TRBJ2-2|.|TRBV18
CASSPLTEVQNTGELFF
TGTGCCAGCTCACCTTTAACGGAAGTGCAGAACACCGGGGAGCTGTTTTTT
>.|TRBJ1-2|TRBD1|TRBV18
CASSPPGTDYGYTF
TGTGCCAGCTCACCGCCCGGGACAGACTATGGCTACACCTTC
>.|TRBJ1-1|.|TRBV6-5
CASSYSRDWWPTEAFF
TGTGCCAGCAGTTACTCGAGGGATTGGTGGCCCACTGAAGCTTTCTTT
>.|TRBJ1-1|.|TRBV5-1
CASSTGPPNTEAFF
TGCGCCAGCAGTACAGGGCCACCGAACACTGAAGCTTTCTTT
>.|TRBJ1-1|.|TRBV4-1
CASSLRTRNTEAFF
TGCGCCAGCAGCCTCAGGACACGGAACACTGAAGCTTTCTTT
>.|TRBJ1-4|.|TRBV4-1
CASSQRDLITNEKLFF
TGCGCCAGCAGCCAGAGGGACCTCATAACTAATGAAAAACTGTTTTTT
>.|TRBJ2-7|TRBD1|TRBV11-2
CASSDIRGRGEQYF
TGTGCCAGCAGCGATATCAGGGGGCGCGGGGAGCAGTACTTC
>.|TRBJ2-1|.|TRBV9
CASSVETASYNEQFF
TGTGCCAGCAGCGTAGAGACAGCCTCCTACAATGAGCAGTTCTTC
>.|TRBJ1-2|TRBD1|TRBV29-1
CSLDRQGEYGYTF
TGCAGCCTTGACCGACAGGGAGAATATGGCTACACCTTC
>once|TRBJ2-3|TRBD2|TRBV18
CASSPPSLAGDTDTQYF
TGTGCCAGCTCACCACCGAGTCTAGCGGGAGACACAGATACGCAGTATTTT
>.|TRBJ2-6|.|TRBV27
CASSLSLVLGSGANVLTF
TGTGCCAGCAGTTTATCCTTGGTACTCGGCTCTGGGGCCAACGTCCTGACTTTC
>once|TRBJ1-5|.|TRBV19
CASNLLSSNQPQHF
TGTGCCAGTAACCTTTTAAGCAGCAATCAGCCCCAGCATTTT
>.|TRBJ1-2|.|TRBV5-4
CASSLAGNRDYGYTF
TGTGCCAGCAGCTTGGCCGGGAACAGGGACTATGGCTACACCTTC
>few|TRBJ2-7|.|TRBV4-1
CASSQHMGGQVGQYF
TGCGCCAGCAGCCAACACATGGGGGGCCAGGTGGGGCAGTACTTC
>few|TRBJ1-6|.|TRBV10-3
CAISEDTLSSYNSPLHF
TGTGCCATCAGTGAGGACACCCTTAGCTCCTATAATTCACCCCTCCACTTT
>.|TRBJ1-2|.|TRBV12-5
CASGRGGGLYTF
TGTGCTAGTGGTCGAGGGGGTGGACTCTACACCTTC
>.|TRBJ2-2|TRBD2|TRBV30
CAWSKTSGTGELFF
TGTGCCTGGAGTAAGACTAGCGGTACCGGGGAGCTGTTTTTT
>.|TRBJ2-7|.|TRBV12-3/TRBV12-4
CASSLLTYEQYF
TGTGCCAGCAGCCTTCTGACCTACGAGCAGTACTTC
>few|TRBJ1-1|TRBD1|TRBV2
CASSERDRVNTEAFF
TGTGCCAGCAGTGAAAGGGACAGAGTGAACACTGAAGCTTTCTTT
>.|TRBJ2-1|TRBD2|TRBV7-2
CASSSQWGLAGYNEQFF
TGTGCCAGCAGCTCCCAGTGGGGACTAGCGGGTTACAATGAGCAGTTCTTC
>.|TRBJ2-3|TRBD1|TRBV7-8
CASSPRGQGSWTDTQYF
TGTGCCAGCAGCCCGAGAGGACAGGGAAGTTGGACAGATACGCAGTATTTT
>few|TRBJ1-6|.|TRBV7-9
CASSPQGWGSPLHF
TGTGCCAGCAGCCCACAGGGTTGGGGTTCACCCCTCCACTTT
>.|TRBJ1-2|TRBD1|TRBV18
CASSPTTGVLSGYTF
TGTGCCAGCTCACCAACGACAGGGGTGTTGAGTGGCTACACCTTC
>.|TRBJ2-1|TRBD1|TRBV19
CASIYKTQGAQANEQFF
TGTGCCAGTATATACAAAACCCAGGGGGCGCAGGCGAATGAGCAGTTCTTC
>.|TRBJ2-5|TRBD2|TRBV11-2
CASSLQRGGLETQYF
TGTGCCAGCAGCTTACAGCGGGGGGGCCTAGAGACCCAGTACTTC
>.|TRBJ2-7|.|TRBV5-5
CASSGQGKLLDEQYF
TGTGCCAGCAGCGGCCAGGGTAAACTCCTGGACGAGCAGTACTTC
>.|TRBJ1-1|TRBD1|TRBV5-1
CASRNTGGNTEAFF
TGCGCCAGCAGGAATACAGGGGGAAACACTGAAGCTTTCTTT
>.|TRBJ2-3|TRBD1|TRBV7-6
CASSPTPGQTDTQYF
TGTGCCAGCAGCCCAACCCCGGGACAGACAGATACGCAGTATTTT
>.|TRBJ2-2|.|TRBV2
CASKNRDNTGELFF
TGTGCCAGCAAGAACAGGGACAACACCGGGGAGCTGTTTTTT
>.|TRBJ2-7|TRBD1|TRBV18
CASSQPGQPSVEQYF
TGTGCCAGCTCCCAGCCGGGACAGCCTTCCGTCGAGCAGTACTTC
>.|TRBJ1-1|.|TRBV5-8
CASSTGLTEAFF
TGTGCCAGCAGCACGGGGCTCACTGAAGCTTTCTTT
>.|TRBJ1-2|.|TRBV5-6
CASSLERYGYTF
TGTGCCAGCAGCTTGGAGAGATATGGCTACACCTTC
>.|TRBJ1-6|.|TRBV21-1
CASSKRKDSPLHF
TGTGCCAGCAGCAAACGCAAGGATTCACCCCTCCACTTT
>few|TRBJ2-2|TRBD2|TRBV6-2/TRBV6-3
CASSYHESQREGELFF
TGTGCCAGCAGTTACCACGAGTCGCAGCGGGAGGGGGAGCTGTTTTTT
>.|TRBJ2-7|TRBD2|TRBV4-2
CASSQESSGTGEQYF
TGTGCCAGCAGCCAAGAGTCTAGCGGGACGGGCGAGCAGTACTTC
>.|TRBJ2-1|TRBD2|TRBV7-9
CASRPGLAGLEFF
TGTGCCAGCCGTCCGGGACTAGCGGGATTGGAGTTCTTC
>few|TRBJ1-6|.|TRBV27
CASSLSSPSGGRSYNSPLHF
TGTGCCAGCAGTTTATCGAGCCCCTCGGGGGGCCGATCCTATAATTCACCCCTCCACTTT
>.|TRBJ2-1|.|TRBV6-5
CASSPGSRSYNEQFF
TGTGCCAGCAGTCCCGGATCACGCTCCTACAATGAGCAGTTCTTC
>.|TRBJ2-2|.|TRBV19
CASLLLSGSGELFF
TGTGCCAGCCTTCTTCTCAGCGGGTCCGGGGAGCTGTTTTTT
>.|TRBJ2-1|TRBD2|TRBV27
CASSPTVAGGPSRQFF
TGTGCCAGCAGTCCGACGGTAGCGGGAGGGCCCTCGCGGCAGTTCTTC
>.|TRBJ1-1|.|TRBV9
CASSVGTQNTEAFF
TGTGCCAGCAGCGTAGGTACACAGAACACTGAAGCTTTCTTT
>.|TRBJ2-7|.|TRBV5-5
CASSPGRTSSYEQYF
TGTGCCAGCAGCCCGGGTCGGACAAGCTCCTACGAGCAGTACTTC
>.|TRBJ2-3|TRBD2|TRBV9
CASSVMRSGGAGRTDTQYF
TGTGCCAGCAGCGTAATGCGTAGCGGGGGGGCCGGACGTACAGATACGCAGTATTTT
>.|TRBJ2-7|.|TRBV2
CASTENRDEQYF
TGTGCCAGCACAGAAAACAGGGACGAGCAGTACTTC
>.|TRBJ2-3|TRBD2|TRBV4-3
CASSQVVSGLAGADTQYF
TGCGCCAGCAGCCAAGTAGTTTCGGGACTAGCGGGAGCAGATACGCAGTATTTT
>.|TRBJ1-1|.|TRBV7-2
CASSLGLTQSTEAFF
TGTGCCAGCAGCCTCGGACTCACCCAGAGCACTGAAGCTTTCTTT